This TCR beta chain was recorded in a study of T cells in tumors after PD-1 blockade. Study at large: Patients had no prior checkpoint blockade, systemic immunosuppressants, or anti-cancer therapy within 4 weeks. Each patient got pembrolizumab 200 mg every 3 weeks or cemiplimab 350 mg every 2 weeks. Study-level points and caveats: Peripheral recruitment is suggested, as some novel exhausted tumor clones were in pre-treatment blood.

On this clone: Its antigen is unidentified.

The J segment lost 0 bases and the V segment lost 3 bases, leaving 10 bases of the junction unmatched. Germline V CDR1 and CDR2: LNHDA, SQIVND (reference sequence). This CDR3 has 17 residues. Only in-frame clones appear in the TCRdb table, and some are missing; sequencing was by immunoSEQ multiplex PCR. The repertoire holds about 19,000 clones, with 81% as singletons. The sequence came from a human donor with advanced basal cell or squamous cell carcinoma (not recorded which). The V and J genes are TRBV19 and TRBJ1-1, with 7 nucleotides matching TRBD1. The sample consisted of PBMCs, taken after anti-PD-1 therapy. DNA of the CDR3: TGTGCCAGTAGTATCTTGGCAGGGGGTTCGATGAACACTGAAGCTTTCTTT. As protein: CASSILAGGSMNTEAFF.